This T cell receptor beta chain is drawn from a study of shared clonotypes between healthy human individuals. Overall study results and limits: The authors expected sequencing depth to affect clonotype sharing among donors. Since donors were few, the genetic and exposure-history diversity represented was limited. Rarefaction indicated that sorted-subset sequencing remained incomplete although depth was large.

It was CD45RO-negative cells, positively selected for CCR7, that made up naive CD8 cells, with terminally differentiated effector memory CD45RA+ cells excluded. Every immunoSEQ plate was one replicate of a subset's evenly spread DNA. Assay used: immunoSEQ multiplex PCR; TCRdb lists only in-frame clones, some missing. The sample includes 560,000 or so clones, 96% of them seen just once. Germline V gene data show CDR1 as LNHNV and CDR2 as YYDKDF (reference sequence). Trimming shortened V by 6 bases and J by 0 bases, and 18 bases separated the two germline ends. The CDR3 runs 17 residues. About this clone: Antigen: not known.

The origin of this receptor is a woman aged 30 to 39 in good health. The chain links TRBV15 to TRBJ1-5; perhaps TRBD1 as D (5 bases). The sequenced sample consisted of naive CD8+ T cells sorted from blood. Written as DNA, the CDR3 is TGTGCCACCAGTGAGACAGTTTATAAAAATAGCAATCAGCCCCAGCATTTT. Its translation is CATSETVYKNSNQPQHF. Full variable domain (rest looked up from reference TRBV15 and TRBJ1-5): DAMVIQNPRYQVTQFGKPVTLSCSQTLNHNVMYWYQQKSSQAPKLLFHYYDKDFNNEADTPDNFQSRRPNTSFCFLDIRSPGLGDTAMYLCATSETVYKNSNQPQHFGDGTRLSIL.